The entry below describes one T cell receptor beta chain. Its matching antigen is unknown. The data stem from a study of cytomegalovirus exposure and HLA in healthy donors. Trimming took 3 bases from V and 4 from J, leaving 15 bases between them. CDR1 and CDR2 (germline): SGHNT, YENEEA. The CDR3 length is 15 residues. General study findings and limits: Analysis performed later found 16,951 TCR beta sequences associated with HLA alleles at 0.05 false discovery rate. Later examination showed HLA-associated TCR beta chains had greater clonal expansion than equally common others. Confirmation was obtained in vitro that a few CMV-associated chains are specific for CMV antigens.

The PCR had 60 Vbeta and 13 Jbeta primers. The method was immunoSEQ multiplex PCR; TCRdb's version includes in-frame clones alone and lacks a portion of them. The sample lists about 140,000 clones; approximately 91% were seen once. Sample: PBMCs. This sequence was found in a woman aged 40 to 55 in good health and CMV-seronegative. This chain connects TRBV11-3 to TRBJ1-1; D gene unclear. CDR3: CASSFLRPEGTEAFF. For the CDR3, the DNA is TGTGCCAGCAGCTTTCTGAGGCCCGAGGGCACTGAAGCTTTCTTT.